One and the same sample provided the 30 T cell receptor beta chains below, sequenced in a study of blood T cell repertoires in COVID-19. Here immunoSEQ multiplex PCR was the method, and the copy in TCRdb shows in-frame clones only, minus some. The sample has about 220,000 clones, around four fifths seen once. Sequenced material: peripheral blood. These receptor sequences come from a man aged 25-45 years with active or convalescent COVID-19.

J is TRBJ1-1 and V is TRBV11-2, with 10 positions matching TRBD1. The CDR3 extends over 15 amino acids. J was trimmed by 4 bases and V by 5 bases; bases with no gene match: 7. The germline gives CDR1 SGHAT, CDR2 FQNNGV. CDR3 sequence (DNA): TGTGCCAGCAGCCCGGTGGGGACAGGGGTCACTGAAGCTTTCTTT. Protein sequence: CASSPVGTGVTEAFF.

The chain is built from TRBV7-9 and TRBJ1-2; TRBD1 agrees at 9 bases. The CDR3 has 17 amino acids. CDR1 is SEHNR and CDR2 is FQNEAQ in the germline V gene (reference sequence). J gave up 4 bases and V 4 bases, and 13 bases lay outside the gene matches. CDR3 nucleotides: TGTGCCAGCAGCTACCCCATTTGGGGACAGGGTGGCTATGGCTACACCTTC. Protein sequence: CASSYPIWGQGGYGYTF.

The DNA of the CDR3 is TGTGCCAGCAGCCCTCAGGGGTGGTGGCGAGGAAACACCGGGGAGCTGTTTTTT. Translation gives CASSPQGWWRGNTGELFF. The chain links TRBV6-2 or TRBV6-3 to TRBJ2-2; possibly TRBD1 for D (6 bases). This CDR3 spans 18 amino acids. The V gene's germline CDR1 is MNHEY and CDR2 SVGEGT. V dropped 6 bases and J dropped 2 bases, with 22 bases sitting between them.

The rearrangement uses TRBV28 and TRBJ2-5; 7 bases match TRBD1. Germline V gene sequence: CDR1 MDHEN, CDR2 SYDVKM. This CDR3 contains 16 residues. With 5 bases clipped from V and 1 base from J, the junction kept 10 bases outside the gene matches. The DNA for the CDR3 is TGTGCCAGCAGTCCAAGACAGGGTATATCCCAAGAGACCCAGTACTTC. Translation gives CASSPRQGISQETQYF.

The chain uses TRBV24-1 and TRBJ2-3; 7 bases are a match to TRBD1. In germline, CDR1 is KGHDR, CDR2 SFDVKD. The CDR3 runs 15 residues. With V trimmed by 3 bases and J by 6 bases, 8 bases remained unmatched. CDR3 nucleotide sequence: TGTGCCACCAGTGATGAACAGGGGTTTGCGGATACGCAGTATTTT. Encoded protein: CATSDEQGFADTQYF.

V is TRBV28 and J is TRBJ2-5; possible D gene TRBD1, 7 bases. The V gene lost 3 bases and the J gene lost 5 bases, with 10 bases spanning the gap. The CDR3 contains 13 residues. Germline V CDR1 and CDR2: MDHEN, SYDVKM. As DNA, the CDR3 is TGTGCCAGCAGTTTCGGAGGGGGCGAGACCCAGTACTTC. Amino acid sequence: CASSFGGGETQYF. The full variable domain, in which reference TRBV28 and TRBJ2-5 provide the parts outside the CDR3, is DVKVTQSSRYLVKRTGEKVFLECVQDMDHENMFWYRQDPGLGLRLIYFSYDVKMKEKGDIPEGYSVSREKKERFSLILESASTNQTSMYLCASSFGGGETQYFGPGTRLLVL.

This clone was seen a handful of times. The genes are TRBV19 and TRBJ2-1; 12 positions agree with TRBD2. The germline CDR1 and CDR2 sequences are LNHDA and SQIVND (reference sequence). This CDR3 has 15 amino acids. V lost 3 bases and J lost 10; bases outside the gene matches: 7. The CDR3 sequence: CASSIRLAGGLEQFF. The CDR3 DNA follows: TGTGCCAGTAGTATCAGGCTAGCGGGAGGGCTGGAGCAGTTCTTC.

V gene TRBV7-2 combines with J gene TRBJ2-3, with a possible D match to TRBD2 (6 bases). Germline V gene data show CDR1 as SGHTA and CDR2 as FQGNSA. The CDR3 covers 14 residues. V dropped 4 bases and J dropped 6 bases, with 14 bases sitting between them. CDR3 in amino acids: CASSSGLPVDTQYF. CDR3 bases: TGTGCCAGCAGCTCGGGACTCCCAGTGGATACGCAGTATTTT. Combining the CDR3 with reference TRBV7-2 and TRBJ2-3 gives the whole variable domain GAGVSQSPSNKVTEKGKDVELRCDPISGHTALYWYRQSLGQGLEFLIYFQGNSAPDKSGLPSDRFSAERTGGSVSTLTIQRTQQEDSAVYLCASSSGLPVDTQYFGPGTRLTVL.

This clone was counted between two and nine times. The chain's CDR3 is CASSQRGAGGSDGYTF. The CDR3 DNA sequence: TGTGCCAGCAGCCAAAGGGGGGCAGGGGGATCAGATGGCTACACCTTC. The chain combines TRBV3-1 (or the pseudogene TRBV3-2) with TRBJ1-2; 7 bases line up with TRBD1. This CDR3 has 16 amino acids. After removal of 2 bases from V and 6 bases from J, the junction contained 12 bases not matched to a gene. Germline V gene data show CDR1 as LGHDT and CDR2 as YNNKEL (reference sequence).

The gene calls are TRBV5-1 and TRBJ1-4; no clear D. CDR1 and CDR2 from the germline V gene are SGHRS and YFSETQ. The CDR3 runs 15 residues. The V gene lost 4 bases and the J gene lost 5 bases, with 15 bases spanning the gap. The CDR3 is CASSGSIRRNEKLFF. The DNA for the CDR3 is TGCGCCAGCAGCGGATCGATCAGGAGGAATGAAAAACTGTTTTTT.

The J gene is TRBJ2-1, the V gene TRBV4-3; 14 positions agree with TRBD2. Germline V gene sequence: CDR1 LGHNA, CDR2 YSLEER. The CDR3 loop spans 16 amino acids. After removal of 3 bases from V and 8 bases from J, the junction contained 6 bases not matched to a gene. This chain's CDR3 is CASSQTSGGAWDEQFF. The CDR3 region has the DNA TGCGCCAGCAGCCAGACTAGCGGGGGGGCCTGGGATGAGCAGTTCTTC.

The rearrangement joins TRBV7-8 to TRBJ1-5, with 10 bases matching TRBD1. The V gene end was trimmed by 5 bases and the J gene end by 6 bases; junction bases not matched to a gene: 7. The CDR3 consists of 15 residues. Germline CDR1 SGHVS, CDR2 FQNEAQ. Here the CDR3 reads CASSLRDRGIQPQHF. CDR3 DNA sequence: TGTGCCAGCAGCCTCCGGGACAGGGGTATTCAGCCCCAGCATTTT.

This clone has just a few counts. The CDR3 sequence is CASSKGTDSNQPQHF. In DNA form, the CDR3 reads TGTGCCAGCAGTAAAGGGACAGATAGCAATCAGCCCCAGCATTTT. This rearrangement joins TRBV6-6 to TRBJ1-5; TRBD1 matches at 7 bases. Per germline, CDR1 MNHNY and CDR2 SVGAGI (reference sequence). Trimming cost V 5 bases and J 0 bases; bases outside gene matches: 4. The CDR3 spans 15 residues.

The chain uses TRBV5-5 and TRBJ2-7; 7 bases line up with TRBD2. The CDR3 length is 17 residues. From germline, CDR1 is SGHKS and CDR2 YYEKEE (reference sequence). V shed 4 bases, J shed 0 bases, and the junction held 13 bases outside the gene matches. The CDR3 reads CASSLAPAGVFSYEQYF. The CDR3 DNA is TGTGCCAGCAGCCTCGCGCCGGCGGGAGTGTTCTCCTACGAGCAGTACTTC.

This chain uses TRBV6-2 or TRBV6-3 with TRBJ1-1; a possible D gene is TRBD1 (5 bases). Germline V gene sequence: CDR1 MNHEY, CDR2 SVGEGT. The CDR3 has 15 amino acids. Trimming pared 5 bases from V and 1 base from J, leaving 14 bases between. CDR3 DNA sequence: TGTGCCAGCAGTCCATCGGACACATGGAACACTGAAGCTTTCTTT. It specifies CASSPSDTWNTEAFF.

To note about this clone: Other nucleotide sequences from this sample produce the same CDR3. V usage is TRBV28 and J usage is TRBJ2-7, with 7 bases fitting TRBD1. Germline loops: CDR1 MDHEN, CDR2 SYDVKM. The CDR3 is 13 amino acids. V lost 2 bases to trimming and J lost 3 bases; unmatched junction nucleotides: 1. The CDR3 protein is CASSLRDSYEQYF. The CDR3 coding sequence is TGTGCCAGCAGTTTAAGGGACAGCTACGAGCAGTACTTC.

The J gene is TRBJ1-3, the V gene TRBV11-2; D is uncertain. Germline V gene lookup returns CDR1 SGHAT and CDR2 FQNNGV. Trimming removed 5 bases from V and 4 bases from J, with 12 bases in between. The length of the CDR3 is 14 residues. CDR3 bases: TGTGCCAGCAGCATGATCGAGAGAGGAAACACCATATATTTT. This translates into CASSMIERGNTIYF.

The chain joins TRBV13 to TRBJ2-7; the match to TRBD2 covers 8 bases. After removal of 7 bases from V and 0 bases from J, the junction contained 5 bases not matched to a gene. Germline-derived CDR1 and CDR2 are PRHDT and FYEKMQ (reference sequence). This CDR3 comprises 14 residues. The CDR3 loop reads CASMSSGNSYEQYF. The CDR3, as DNA: TGTGCCAGCATGAGTAGCGGGAACTCCTACGAGCAGTACTTC.

The genes are TRBV30 and TRBJ1-5, with TRBD1 matching over 7 bases. With 5 bases clipped from V and 5 bases from J, the junction kept 6 bases outside the gene matches. CDR3 length: 13 residues. Germline V gives CDR1 GTSNPN, CDR2 SVGIG (reference sequence). The CDR3 here is CAWAAQGYQPQHF. CDR3 nucleotide sequence: TGTGCCTGGGCGGCACAGGGGTATCAGCCCCAGCATTTT. The full variable domain, completed using reference TRBV30 and TRBJ1-5, is SQTIHQWPATLVQPVGSPLSLECTVEGTSNPNLYWYRQAAGRGLQLLFYSVGIGQISSEVPQNLSASRPQDRQFILSSKKLLLSDSGFYLCAWAAQGYQPQHFGDGTRLSIL.

This clone was counted a single time. The CDR3 DNA sequence: TGTGCCAGCAGTGTCCTAGCGGGAGGCTCTTCGAACACCGGGGAGCTGTTTTTT. Its translation is CASSVLAGGSSNTGELFF. The chain couples TRBV28 to TRBJ2-2; 11 nucleotides agree with TRBD2. Germline V gene data show CDR1 as MDHEN and CDR2 as SYDVKM. The CDR3 has 18 amino acids. With V trimmed by 5 bases and J by 0 bases, 8 bases remained unmatched.

The chain links TRBV3-1 (or the pseudogene TRBV3-2) to TRBJ1-2, with 9 bases identical to TRBD1. The CDR3 is 18 amino acids. Trimming cost V 0 bases and J 4 bases; bases outside gene matches: 12. The germline gives CDR1 LGHDT, CDR2 YNNKEL (reference sequence). The CDR3 here is CASSQDHLGTGRPYGYTF. The CDR3 nucleotides are TGTGCCAGCAGCCAAGATCATCTTGGGACAGGGCGTCCCTATGGCTACACCTTC.

In this sample, this clone turned up a few times. The V gene is TRBV7-9, the J gene TRBJ2-7; D uncertain. CDR1 and CDR2 (germline): SEHNR, FQNEAQ (reference sequence). CDR3 length: 15 amino acids. The V gene lost 2 bases and the J gene lost 3 bases, with 14 bases spanning the gap. This chain's CDR3 is CASSLNPLSDYEQYF. The DNA of the CDR3 is TGTGCCAGCAGCTTAAATCCGCTGAGTGACTACGAGCAGTACTTC.

The gene calls are TRBV6-5 and TRBJ2-7; possibly TRBD1 for D (5 bases). The CDR3 totals 14 residues. Trimming pared 2 bases from V and 4 bases from J, leaving 12 bases between. CDR1 is MNHEY, CDR2 SVGAGI, per germline. The CDR3 bases are TGTGCCAGCAGTTACGCAGGGTCCAGATACGAGCAGTACTTC. This gives the protein CASSYAGSRYEQYF.

The rearrangement links TRBV7-8 to TRBJ1-2; tentative D call: TRBD1 (5 bases). Germline V gene sequence: CDR1 SGHVS, CDR2 FQNEAQ. The CDR3 contains 16 residues. V gave up 4 bases and J gave up 4 bases, with 19 bases separating them. CDR3 nucleotides: TGTGCCAGCAGCTCCGCCACGGGGGGTGCCTTCTATGGCTACACCTTC. Its translation is CASSSATGGAFYGYTF.

This clone has a handful of counts. The chain employs TRBV28 and TRBJ1-5, with D possibly being TRBD1 (5 bases). This CDR3 comprises 14 residues. Germline loops: CDR1 MDHEN, CDR2 SYDVKM. Trimming cost V 6 bases and J 11 bases, with 20 bases left between them. CDR3 DNA: TGTGCCAGCAGCCCAGGGTGGAGCCTGAGTTCCCAGCATTTT. It codes for CASSPGWSLSSQHF.

V usage is TRBV6-2 or TRBV6-3 and J usage is TRBJ2-7; TRBD2 matches at 8 bases. The CDR3 has 14 amino acids. Germline lookup yields CDR1 MNHEY and CDR2 SVGEGT. J lost 9 bases, V lost 4 bases, and 11 bases had no gene match. The CDR3 here is CASSLRGGRSWQYF. The CDR3 coding sequence is TGTGCCAGCAGTTTACGCGGGGGGCGGTCGTGGCAGTACTTC.

The rearrangement joins TRBV20-1 to TRBJ2-1, with D hard to call. CDR1 and CDR2 (germline): DFQATT, SNEGSKA (reference sequence). Trimming cost V 5 bases and J 9 bases, with 5 bases left between them. This CDR3 is built from 9 residues. Here the CDR3 reads CSAGSEQFF. CDR3 DNA sequence: TGCAGTGCTGGCAGTGAGCAGTTCTTC.

This clone was seen only a few times. The chain recombines TRBV6-6 with TRBJ2-2, with a tentative D call TRBD1 (5 bases). The germline gives CDR1 MNHNY, CDR2 SVGAGI (reference sequence). V lost 4 bases to trimming and J lost 2 bases, with 8 bases between them. The CDR3 is made up of 14 amino acids. The CDR3 reads CASSSTDNTGELFF. For the CDR3, the DNA is TGTGCCAGCAGTTCGACAGACAACACCGGGGAGCTGTTTTTT.

The gene calls are TRBV6-5 and TRBJ1-2; 7 bases are shared with TRBD1. CDR1 MNHEY and CDR2 SVGAGI come from the germline V gene. The CDR3 runs to 14 residues. V lost 5 bases to trimming and J lost 5 bases; unmatched junction nucleotides: 8. CDR3 region: CASSPRLTGYGYTF. CDR3 DNA: TGTGCCAGCAGTCCTCGATTGACAGGGTATGGCTACACCTTC.

The gene calls are TRBV5-1 and TRBJ1-2; no definite D call. The germline gives CDR1 SGHRS, CDR2 YFSETQ. V was shortened by 5 bases and J by 8 bases, with 13 bases between the two germline ends. The CDR3 is made up of 12 amino acids. This CDR3 reads CASRREVSGYTF. The CDR3 coding sequence is TGCGCCAGCAGGCGTGAGGTATCCGGCTACACCTTC.